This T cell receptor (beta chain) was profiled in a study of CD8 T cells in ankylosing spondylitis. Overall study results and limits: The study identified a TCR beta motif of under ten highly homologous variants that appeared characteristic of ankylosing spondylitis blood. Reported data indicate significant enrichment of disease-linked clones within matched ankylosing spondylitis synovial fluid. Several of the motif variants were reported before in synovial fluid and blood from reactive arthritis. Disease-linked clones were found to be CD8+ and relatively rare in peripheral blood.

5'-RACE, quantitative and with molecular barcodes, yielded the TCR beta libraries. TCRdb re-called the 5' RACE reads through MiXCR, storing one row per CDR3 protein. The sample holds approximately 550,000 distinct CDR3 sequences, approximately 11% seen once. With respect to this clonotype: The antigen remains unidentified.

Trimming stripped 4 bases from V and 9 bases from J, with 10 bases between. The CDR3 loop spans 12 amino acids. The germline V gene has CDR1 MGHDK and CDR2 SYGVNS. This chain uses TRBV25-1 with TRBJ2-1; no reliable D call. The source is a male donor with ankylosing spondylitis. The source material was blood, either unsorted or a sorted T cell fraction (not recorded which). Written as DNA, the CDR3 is TGTGCCAGCAGTGTCGGGCTTCTTGAGCAGTTCTTC. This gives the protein CASSVGLLEQFF.